This entry features one T cell receptor (beta chain) sequence. These data come from a study of blood T cell repertoires in COVID-19. Study-wide context: Sites across the United States, Italy and Spain contributed samples from acute and convalescent COVID-19. In each case, the material was cDNA or gDNA derived from T cells, B-cell-depleted T cells, or PBMCs.

The authors' processing: The assay estimated nucleated cells by amplifying reference gene primers. The table came from immunoSEQ multiplex PCR; TCRdb's copy has only in-frame clones and leaves some out. The D gene and trimming were derived from the DNA, and the V and J assignments and clone size from that table. The top ten clones hold approximately 1.6% of a sample with some 96,000 clones, 86% of them seen once. Germline V gives CDR1 MNHEY, CDR2 SMNVEV (reference sequence). The junction had 8 bases not matched to a gene; V was cut back by 6 bases and J by 1 base. This CDR3 region has 17 residues. The sequence derives from a man of 80 years or more with acute or convalescent COVID-19. Specimen: peripheral blood. This chain joins TRBV27 and TRBJ2-2, with 10 positions matching TRBD1. The CDR3 sequence is CASRQTGGVGNTGELFF. CDR3 coding DNA: TGTGCCAGCAGACAGACAGGGGGCGTAGGGAACACCGGGGAGCTGTTTTTT.